Only one count was recorded for the clone carrying this T cell receptor (beta chain). This record comes from a study of blood T cell repertoires in COVID-19. Study in general: Acute and convalescent COVID-19 specimens originated in the United States, Italy and Spain. Nucleic acid was either cDNA or gDNA, and it came from T cells, B-cell-depleted T cells, or PBMCs.

J was trimmed by 3 bases and V by 7 bases; bases with no gene match: 7. The CDR3 has 15 residues. The V gene's germline CDR1 is MNHEY and CDR2 SMNVEV (reference sequence). Authors' methods: Researchers report that nucleated cell counts were estimated from reference gene primer amplification. Data came from immunoSEQ multiplex PCR; TCRdb stores just in-frame clones and leaves some out. For V, J and clone size, that table is used; D and trimming come from the DNA. The sample has 180,000 or so clones; roughly 89% are singletons. The V gene is TRBV27, the J gene TRBJ2-1, with 9 bases matching TRBD2. Sequenced: peripheral blood. This TCR came from a man over 45 with acute or convalescent COVID-19. CDR3 bases: TGTGCCAGCATCCAAGCGGGAGGCAACTACAATGAGCAGTTCTTC. This encodes CASIQAGGNYNEQFF.